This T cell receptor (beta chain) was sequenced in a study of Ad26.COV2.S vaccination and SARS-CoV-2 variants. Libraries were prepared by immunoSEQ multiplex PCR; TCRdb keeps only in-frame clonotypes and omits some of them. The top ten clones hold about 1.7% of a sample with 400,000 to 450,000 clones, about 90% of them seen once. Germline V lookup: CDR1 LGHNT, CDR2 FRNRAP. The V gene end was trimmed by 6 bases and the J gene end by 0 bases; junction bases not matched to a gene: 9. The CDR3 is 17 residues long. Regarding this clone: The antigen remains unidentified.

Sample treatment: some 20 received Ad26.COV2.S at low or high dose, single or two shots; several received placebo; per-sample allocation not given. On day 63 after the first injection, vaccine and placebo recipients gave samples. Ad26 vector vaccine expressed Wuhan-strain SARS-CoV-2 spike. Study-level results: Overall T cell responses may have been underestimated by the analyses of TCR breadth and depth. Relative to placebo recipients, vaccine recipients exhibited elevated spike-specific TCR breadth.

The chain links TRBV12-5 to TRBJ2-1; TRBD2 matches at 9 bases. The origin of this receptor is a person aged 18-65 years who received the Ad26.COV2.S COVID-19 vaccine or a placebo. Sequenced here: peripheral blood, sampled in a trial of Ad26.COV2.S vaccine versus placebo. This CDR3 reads CASGTYLAGSSYNEQFF. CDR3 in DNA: TGTGCTAGTGGCACATATCTAGCGGGGAGCTCCTACAATGAGCAGTTCTTC.